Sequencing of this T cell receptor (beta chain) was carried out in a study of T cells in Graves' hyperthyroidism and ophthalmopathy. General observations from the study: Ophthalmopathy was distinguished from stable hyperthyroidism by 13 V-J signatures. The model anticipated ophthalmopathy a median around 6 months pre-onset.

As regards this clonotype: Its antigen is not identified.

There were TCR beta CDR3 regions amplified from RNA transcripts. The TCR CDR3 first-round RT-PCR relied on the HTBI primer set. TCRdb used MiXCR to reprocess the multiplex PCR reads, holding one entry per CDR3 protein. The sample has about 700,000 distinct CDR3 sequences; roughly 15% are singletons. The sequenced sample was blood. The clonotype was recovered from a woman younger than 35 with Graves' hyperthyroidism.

Written as DNA, the CDR3 is TGTGCCTGGGCGGAGACGGATACGCAGTATTTT. Its translation: CAWAETDTQYF. The genes are TRBV30 and TRBJ2-3; no clear D. Germline V lookup: CDR1 GTSNPN, CDR2 SVGIG (reference sequence). The CDR3 totals 11 residues. V dropped 5 bases and J dropped 6 bases, with 9 bases sitting between them.